What follows is one T cell receptor (beta chain) and its context. The length of the CDR3 is 13 residues. V was cut by 4 bases and J by 1 base, with 7 bases left in between. The germline V gene has CDR1 LNHDA and CDR2 SQIVND (reference sequence). These data are taken from a study of blood T cell repertoires in COVID-19. Across the whole study: Collection of acute and convalescent COVID-19 samples took place in the United States, Italy and Spain.

Original processing methods: Amplified reference gene primers provided the basis for estimating nucleated cell counts. Sequencing was performed with immunoSEQ multiplex PCR; in TCRdb, only in-frame clones are kept and a portion is missing. V and J calls and clone size are those listed in that table; D and trimming were worked out from the DNA. The data hold around 100,000 clones, with over 85% observed a single time. The V gene is TRBV19, the J gene TRBJ2-5, with a possible D match to TRBD2 (5 bases). Specimen: peripheral blood. The sequence came from a woman of 80 years or more in a cohort sampled during active COVID-19. CDR3 amino acids: CASSTSGQETQYF. The DNA for the CDR3 is TGTGCCAGTAGTACCAGCGGCCAAGAGACCCAGTACTTC.